This TCR beta chain was captured by sequencing in a study of OX40 agonist ivuxolimab in advanced cancers. CDR3 length: 13 residues. Germline values: CDR1 SQVTM, CDR2 ANQGSEA. Losses at the gene ends were 0 bases for V and 4 bases for J; bases not matched to a gene: 2. The data were produced by immunoSEQ multiplex PCR, yet TCRdb's version contains in-frame clones alone and is incomplete. Seen here are approximately 42,000 clones, 70% to 90% observed once, and the top ten hold more than 15%. The specimen comprised CD4+ or CD8+ T cells sorted from blood, sampled in a trial of the OX40 agonist ivuxolimab. V is TRBV29-1 and J is TRBJ1-2, with TRBD1 matching 7 bases. This TCR derives from an adult with an advanced solid tumor such as melanoma, head and neck, liver or kidney cancer. CDR3 sequence: CSVEDGDSYGYTF. As DNA, the CDR3 is TGCAGCGTTGAAGATGGGGACAGCTATGGCTACACCTTC. The entire variable domain, with the rest obtained from reference TRBV29-1 and TRBJ1-2, is as follows: SAVISQKPSRDICQRGTSLTIQCQVDSQVTMMFWYRQQPGQSLTLIATANQGSEATYESGFVIDKFPISRPNLTFSTLTVSNMSPEDSSIYLCSVEDGDSYGYTFGSGTRLTVV.